This entry lists 2 T cell receptor beta chains sequenced from one sample in a study of blood T cell repertoires in COVID-19. TCRdb's copy holds only in-frame clones and misses some; the assay was immunoSEQ multiplex PCR. Of roughly 150,000 clones in the sample, over 90% were seen once. Sequencing input: peripheral blood. All receptors derive from a woman aged 55-70 years with COVID-19, enrolled during active disease.

V and J are TRBV3-1 (or the pseudogene TRBV3-2) and TRBJ2-1; weak D call: TRBD1 (6 bases). This CDR3 spans 15 amino acids. The ends were cut back, 3 bases at V and 7 bases at J, with 16 bases in the middle. Germline-derived CDR1 and CDR2 are LGHDT and YNNKEL (reference sequence). CDR3 protein: CASSHRGQIPNEQFF. The CDR3, as DNA: TGTGCCAGCAGCCATCGCGGACAGATCCCTAATGAGCAGTTCTTC.

The chain has TRBV10-3 and TRBJ1-1, with D maybe TRBD1 (6 bases). The CDR3 has 14 residues. CDR1 is ENHRY and CDR2 is SYGVKD in the germline V gene. Trimming removed 3 bases at V and 1 base at J, with 9 bases between. In nucleotides, the CDR3 is TGTGCCATCAGTGACCCGGACAGGAACACTGAAGCTTTCTTT. It is translated as CAISDPDRNTEAFF.